This T cell receptor (beta chain) was captured by sequencing in a study of PD-1 blockade in classical Hodgkin lymphoma. Study-wide points: A significant rise in TCR diversity by C4D1 was seen for CD4+ but not CD8+ cells.

This sample's time point: cycle 4 day 1 (C4D1), after six to seven weeks of nivolumab. Relapses following autologous stem cell transplantation were seen in all patients, with brentuximab vedotin exposure varying. Data came from immunoSEQ multiplex PCR; TCRdb stores just in-frame clones and leaves some out. Of approximately 52,000 clones listed, around nine tenths are singletons. This clone is deemed medium-sized (0.01 to 0.1%). Its antigen remains unidentified. The receptor comes from a human donor with classical Hodgkin lymphoma. This specimen consisted of peripheral blood mononuclear cells (PBMCs), obtained before the fourth cycle of nivolumab.

This chain's CDR3 is CASSLEAGTQYF. The DNA for the CDR3 is TGTGCCAGCAGCTTAGAGGCAGGTACGCAGTATTTT. The chain has TRBV7-9 and TRBJ2-3; D not certain. Per the germline V gene, CDR1 is SEHNR and CDR2 is FQNEAQ (reference sequence). The length of the CDR3 is 12 residues. V was shortened by 1 base and J by 8 bases, with 7 bases between the two germline ends.